The 30 T cell receptor beta chains below come from one sample, sequenced in a study of T cells after yellow fever vaccination. Using its own MiXCR run on the 5' RACE reads, TCRdb lists one record per CDR3 protein. Among over 250,000 distinct CDR3 sequences listed, over 4.5% were seen once. The source was CD4+ T cells sorted from PBMCs, collected on the day of the yellow fever booster vaccination. These receptors all come from a man younger than 35 who received the YFV17D yellow fever vaccine.

Ten or more counts support this clonotype. This chain connects TRBV6-5 to TRBJ2-7, with D possibly being TRBD2 (6 bases). V was shortened by 6 bases and J by 5 bases, with 17 bases between the two germline ends. Germline CDR1 MNHEY, CDR2 SVGAGI. This CDR3 has 14 residues. In nucleotides, the CDR3 is TGTGCCAGCAGACCCTCCCTAGCGAGCCACGAGCAGTACTTC. Amino acid sequence: CASRPSLASHEQYF.

This clonotype was detected ten times or more. The chain combines TRBV4-1 with TRBJ2-2; D is perhaps TRBD1 or TRBD2 (5 bases each). The V end lost 6 bases, the J end lost 0 bases, and 14 bases lay between the germline ends. Germline-derived CDR1 and CDR2 are MGHRA and YSYEKL. The CDR3 sequence is 16 residues long. The CDR3 loop is CASSYFGTANTGELFF. The CDR3 DNA reads TGCGCCAGCAGTTACTTTGGGACGGCGAACACCGGGGAGCTGTTTTTT.

The chain is built from TRBV15 and TRBJ2-6; D remains ambiguous. The CDR3 is 16 residues long. Germline V lookup: CDR1 LNHNV, CDR2 YYDKDF (reference sequence). V was trimmed by 1 base and J by 1 base, leaving 8 bases between them. The CDR3 loop is CATSRAPRSGANVLTF. DNA for the CDR3: TGTGCCACCAGCAGAGCGCCCAGGTCTGGGGCCAACGTCCTGACTTTC.

The gene calls are TRBV5-5 and TRBJ2-7; TRBD1 is a possible D gene (5 bases). The CDR3 contains 14 residues. V lost 4 bases and J lost 3, with 14 bases in between. Germline lookup yields CDR1 SGHKS and CDR2 YYEKEE (reference sequence). The CDR3 bases are TGTGCCAGCAGCCTTGGAACAGGATACTACGAGCAGTACTTC. Translating it yields CASSLGTGYYEQYF.

Ten or more counts support this clonotype. The CDR3 coding sequence is TGTGCCAGCAGCCTCAGCCCGGGAATGGGCACCGGGGAGCTGTTTTTT. Its translation: CASSLSPGMGTGELFF. This chain uses TRBV7-9 with TRBJ2-2; D is possibly TRBD2 (5 bases). The CDR3 loop spans 16 amino acids. Trimming stripped 5 bases from V and 4 bases from J, with 17 bases between. Germline CDR1 and CDR2: SEHNR and FQNEAQ (reference sequence).

This clonotype has only a few counts. V and J are TRBV7-2 and TRBJ2-5; 10 bases map to TRBD1. The CDR3 is made up of 15 amino acids. The germline V gene has CDR1 SGHTA and CDR2 FQGNSA. Losses at the gene ends were 5 bases for V and 5 bases for J; bases not matched to a gene: 8. The CDR3 sequence: CASSNRDRGRETQYF. For the CDR3, the DNA is TGTGCCAGCAGCAATAGGGACAGGGGACGGGAGACCCAGTACTTC.

This clonotype was recorded a few times. The CDR3 is CASSTSTGELFF. The CDR3 bases are TGTGCCAGCAGCACTTCCACCGGGGAGCTGTTTTTT. The V gene is TRBV9, the J gene TRBJ2-2; D is unresolved. Trimming stripped 4 bases from V and 4 bases from J, with 5 bases between. CDR3 length equals 12 residues. The germline V gene has CDR1 SGDLS and CDR2 YYNGEE.

V gene TRBV7-2 combines with J gene TRBJ2-3, with D possibly being TRBD2 (6 bases). Looked up from germline, CDR1 is SGHTA and CDR2 is FQGNSA. V was shortened by 0 bases and J by 0 bases, with 10 bases between the two germline ends. The CDR3 has 16 amino acids. The chain's CDR3 is CASSLARGSSTDTQYF. DNA of the CDR3: TGTGCCAGCAGCTTAGCGCGGGGCTCTAGCACAGATACGCAGTATTTT.

The chain recombines TRBV4-3 with TRBJ1-4, with D tentatively TRBD1 (5 bases). V gave up 3 bases and J gave up 8 bases, with 13 bases separating them. Germline loops: CDR1 LGHNA, CDR2 YSLEER. The CDR3 is 14 residues long. CDR3 in amino acids: CASSHPVEGEKLFF. Written as DNA, the CDR3 is TGCGCCAGCAGCCATCCGGTAGAGGGGGAAAAACTGTTTTTT.

The chain combines TRBV6-5 with TRBJ2-7, with 10 bases aligning to TRBD2. CDR1 and CDR2 from the germline V gene are MNHEY and SVGAGI. V lost 6 bases, J lost 2 bases, and 7 bases stayed unmatched. CDR3 length: 15 residues. The CDR3 region is CASSTRTSGTYEQYV. The DNA of the CDR3 is TGTGCCAGCAGCACCCGGACTAGCGGTACCTACGAGCAGTACGTC.

The chain carries TRBV6-5 and TRBJ1-5; 9 bases are a match to TRBD1. V trimming: 8 bases; J trimming: 4 bases; junction bases outside the gene matches: 0. The germline V gene has CDR1 MNHEY and CDR2 SVGAGI. The CDR3 runs to 12 residues. The CDR3 region is CASGTGNQPQHF. As DNA, the CDR3 is TGTGCCAGCGGGACAGGGAATCAGCCCCAGCATTTT.

The sample holds many counts of this clonotype. This chain links TRBV29-1 with TRBJ2-1; no firm D call. The CDR3 has 11 residues. The germline V gene encodes CDR1 SQVTM and CDR2 ANQGSEA. Trimming cost V 2 bases and J 9 bases, with 8 bases left between them. CDR3: CSVEYGGEQFF. CDR3 DNA sequence: TGCAGCGTTGAATACGGTGGTGAGCAGTTCTTC.

V usage is TRBV7-2 and J usage is TRBJ1-1, with D maybe TRBD1 (5 bases). The CDR3 is 15 amino acids. The V gene lost 0 bases and the J gene lost 5 bases, with 13 bases spanning the gap. The germline CDR1 and CDR2 sequences are SGHTA and FQGNSA. CDR3 nucleotides: TGTGCCAGCAGCTTAGCTCCAGGGAGAGGAACTGAAGCTTTCTTT. Translated: CASSLAPGRGTEAFF.

This clonotype was seen a handful of times. The gene calls are TRBV5-1 and TRBJ2-3; 9 nucleotides match TRBD2. Germline loops: CDR1 SGHRS, CDR2 YFSETQ. The CDR3 runs 17 residues. Losses at the gene ends were 1 base for V and 10 bases for J; bases not matched to a gene: 16. The CDR3 DNA sequence: TGCGCCAGCAGCTTGATCGAGCGGGGGGCCCCACCCGTGCCGCAGTATTTT. Amino acid sequence: CASSLIERGAPPVPQYF.

A few counts support this clonotype. Written as DNA, the CDR3 is TGTGCCAGCAGTTTAGAGTCCCCTGGAGCGGGCATTCAGTACTTC. This codes for CASSLESPGAGIQYF. This chain links TRBV12-3 or TRBV12-4 with TRBJ2-4; the D gene is possibly TRBD2 (6 bases). V lost 1 base and J lost 9, with 16 bases in between. This CDR3 contains 15 residues.

This chain joins TRBV27 and TRBJ1-5; no definite D call. The CDR3 runs 14 residues. V lost 5 bases, J lost 0 bases, and 8 bases lay in between. Germline lookup yields CDR1 MNHEY and CDR2 SMNVEV (reference sequence). The CDR3 here is CASSPQNSNQPQHF. Written as DNA, the CDR3 is TGTGCCAGCAGTCCCCAGAATAGCAATCAGCCCCAGCATTTT.

The chain uses TRBV1 and TRBJ2-1; the D call in the table, TRBD1, was not verified against the DNA. TRBV1 is a listed pseudogene. This CDR3 is 18 amino acids long. The CDR3: CTSSHNKIAGNPTPEQFF. Written as DNA, the CDR3 is TGCACCAGCAGCCATAATAAAATAGCTGGTAACCCAACGCCCGAGCAGTTCTTC.

The chain links TRBV6-1 to TRBJ2-6; D not resolved. V lost 2 bases and J lost 0, with 14 bases in between. Germline V gives CDR1 MNHNS, CDR2 SASEGT. The CDR3 extends over 18 amino acids. CDR3 protein: CASSEPPASVSGANVLTF. CDR3 DNA sequence: TGTGCCAGCAGTGAACCCCCAGCCAGTGTCTCTGGGGCCAACGTCCTGACTTTC.

CDR3 coding DNA: TGCGCCAGCAGTGAGCCACACCGGACAGGGCAAGAGACCCAGTACTTC. Protein sequence: CASSEPHRTGQETQYF. The V and J genes are TRBV10-2 and TRBJ2-5; the match to TRBD1 covers 8 bases. CDR1 and CDR2 (germline): WSHSY, SAAADI. J gave up 2 bases and V 2 bases, and 7 bases lay outside the gene matches. This CDR3 comprises 16 residues.

This clonotype was detected only a few times. The chain links TRBV5-1 to TRBJ2-3; 9 nucleotides line up with TRBD2. The germline V gene encodes CDR1 SGHRS and CDR2 YFSETQ. This CDR3 is 15 amino acids long. Losses at the gene ends were 1 base for V and 6 bases for J; bases not matched to a gene: 6. The CDR3 sequence: CASSLILSGGDTQYF. The DNA of the CDR3 is TGCGCCAGCAGCTTGATCTTAAGCGGGGGGGATACGCAGTATTTT. Full variable domain (outside the CDR3, taken from reference TRBV5-1 and TRBJ2-3): KAGVTQTPRYLIKTRGQQVTLSCSPISGHRSVSWYQQTPGQGLQFLFEYFSETQRNKGNFPGRFSGRQFSNSRSEMNVSTLELGDSALYLCASSLILSGGDTQYFGPGTRLTVL.

In its sample, this clonotype was seen many times. This sequence joins TRBV7-2 and TRBJ1-3; D possibly corresponds to TRBD1 (5 bases). Germline V lookup: CDR1 SGHTA, CDR2 FQGNSA. Trimming pared 3 bases from V and 0 bases from J, leaving 9 bases between. The CDR3 is 15 residues long. The CDR3 here is CASSFFGTSGNTIYF. As DNA, the CDR3 is TGTGCCAGCAGCTTTTTTGGGACCTCTGGAAACACCATATATTTT.

The chain joins TRBV28 to TRBJ2-7, with D perhaps matching TRBD2 (6 bases). V was shortened by 1 base and J by 2 bases, with 12 bases between the two germline ends. CDR3 size: 15 residues. The germline gives CDR1 MDHEN, CDR2 SYDVKM. CDR3 amino acids: CASSLSGGYTYEQYV. The CDR3 nucleotides are TGTGCCAGCAGTTTATCTGGGGGGTATACCTACGAGCAGTACGTC.

In regard to this clonotype: A read error is possible here, since a much larger clone lies one base away. The chain links TRBV6-2 or TRBV6-3 to TRBJ2-1, with TRBD1 identical over 11 bases. This CDR3 contains 16 residues. Germline lookup yields CDR1 MNHEY and CDR2 SVGEGT. The V and J ends lost 8 bases and 3 bases, in that order; junction bases with no gene match: 9. The CDR3 loop reads CASYPAGTGGYNEQFF. The CDR3 region has the DNA TGTGCCAGCTACCCTGCCGGGACAGGGGGCTACAATGAGCAGTTCTTC.

This clonotype has just a few counts. In DNA, the CDR3 is TGCGCCAGCAGCTTAGGGGGAAGTAAAGCTTTCTTT. This codes for CASSLGGSKAFF. The genes are TRBV5-1 and TRBJ1-1; a possible D gene is TRBD1 (6 bases). CDR3 length equals 12 residues. The V gene lost 2 bases and the J gene lost 9 bases, with 11 bases spanning the gap. Germline V gene lookup returns CDR1 SGHRS and CDR2 YFSETQ.

This clonotype was seen ten or more times. This chain links TRBV10-2 with TRBJ1-1; TRBD1 agrees at 7 bases. The germline V gene encodes CDR1 WSHSY and CDR2 SAAADI. The CDR3 runs 16 residues. The V segment lost 0 bases and the J segment 2 bases; nucleotides outside the gene matches: 6. The CDR3 bases are TGCGCCAGCAGTGAGTCGATTGGAGGGGGCAACACTGAAGCTTTCTTT. It is translated as CASSESIGGGNTEAFF.

This clonotype was counted between two and nine times. J is TRBJ2-2 and V is TRBV6-6, with 14 nucleotides matching TRBD2. Germline CDR1 and CDR2: MNHNY and SVGAGI (reference sequence). The CDR3 sequence is 14 residues long. V shed 6 bases and J 6 bases; nucleotides not matched to a gene: 0. CDR3 coding DNA: TGTGCCAGCAGGACTAGCGGGGGGGCCGGGGAGCTGTTTTTT. It translates to CASRTSGGAGELFF.

This clonotype was detected many times. CDR3 sequence (DNA): TGCGCCAGCAATTCACAGGGGAACACAGATACGCAGTATTTT. Its translation is CASNSQGNTDTQYF. The rearrangement joins TRBV5-1 to TRBJ2-3; 7 bases align to TRBD1. The CDR3 covers 14 residues. Germline CDR1 and CDR2: SGHRS and YFSETQ. Unmatched junction bases numbered 6, after V lost 6 bases and J lost 2 bases.

This clonotype was detected ten times or more. This chain joins TRBV7-2 and TRBJ2-2; no definite D call. Trimming took 3 bases from V and 3 from J, leaving 5 bases between them. The CDR3 contains 13 residues. In germline, CDR1 is SGHTA, CDR2 FQGNSA. CDR3 loop: CASSFSHTGELFF. Here the CDR3 DNA reads TGTGCCAGCAGCTTTTCTCACACCGGGGAGCTGTTTTTT.

This clonotype occurred many times. The chain recombines TRBV7-2 with TRBJ1-2; 11 bases are a match to TRBD1. There are 15 residues in the CDR3. Unmatched junction bases numbered 4, after V lost 5 bases and J lost 2 bases. Per the germline V gene, CDR1 is SGHTA and CDR2 is FQGNSA. The CDR3 is CASSLGQGANYGYTF. CDR3 nucleotide sequence: TGTGCCAGCAGCCTCGGACAGGGGGCAAACTATGGCTACACCTTC.

The chain uses TRBV7-8 and TRBJ2-7; D is possibly TRBD1 or TRBD2 (5 bases each). This CDR3 is built from 13 residues. Trimming cost V 5 bases and J 3 bases, with 11 bases left between them. In germline, CDR1 is SGHVS, CDR2 FQNEAQ. The CDR3 nucleotides read TGTGCCAGCAGCGGGGACCTCAGCTACGAGCAGTACGTC. Amino acid sequence: CASSGDLSYEQYV.